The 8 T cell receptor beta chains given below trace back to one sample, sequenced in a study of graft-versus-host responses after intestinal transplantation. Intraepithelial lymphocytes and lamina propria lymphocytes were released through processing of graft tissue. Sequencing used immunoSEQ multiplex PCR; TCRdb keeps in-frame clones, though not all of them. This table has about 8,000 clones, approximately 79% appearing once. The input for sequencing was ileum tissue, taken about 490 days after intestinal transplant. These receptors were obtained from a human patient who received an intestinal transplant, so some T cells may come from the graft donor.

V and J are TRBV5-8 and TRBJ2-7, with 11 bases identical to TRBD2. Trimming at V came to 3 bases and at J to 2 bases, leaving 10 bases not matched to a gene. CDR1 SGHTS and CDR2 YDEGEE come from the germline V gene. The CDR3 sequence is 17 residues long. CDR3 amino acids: CASSSPEVAGGTYEQYF. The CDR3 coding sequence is TGTGCCAGCAGCTCCCCCGAGGTAGCGGGAGGGACCTACGAGCAGTACTTC.

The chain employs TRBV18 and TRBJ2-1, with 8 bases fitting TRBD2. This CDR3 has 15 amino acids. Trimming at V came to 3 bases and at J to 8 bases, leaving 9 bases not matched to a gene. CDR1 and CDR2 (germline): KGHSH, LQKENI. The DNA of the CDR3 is TGTGCCAGCTCACCTCCGGGAGGGAGGCGGGATGAGCAGTTCTTC. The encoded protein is CASSPPGGRRDEQFF.

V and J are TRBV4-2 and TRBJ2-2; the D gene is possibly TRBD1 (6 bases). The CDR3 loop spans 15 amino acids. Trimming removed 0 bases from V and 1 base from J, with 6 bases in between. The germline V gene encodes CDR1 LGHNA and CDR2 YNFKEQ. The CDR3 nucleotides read TGTGCCAGCAGCCAAGAACAGGGGAACACCGGGGAGCTGTTTTTT. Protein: CASSQEQGNTGELFF.

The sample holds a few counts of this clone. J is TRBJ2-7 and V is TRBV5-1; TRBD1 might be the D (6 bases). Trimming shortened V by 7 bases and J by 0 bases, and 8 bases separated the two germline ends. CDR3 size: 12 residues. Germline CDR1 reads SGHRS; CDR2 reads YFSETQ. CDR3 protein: CASGDNSYEQYF. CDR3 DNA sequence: TGCGCCAGCGGGGACAACTCCTACGAGCAGTACTTC.

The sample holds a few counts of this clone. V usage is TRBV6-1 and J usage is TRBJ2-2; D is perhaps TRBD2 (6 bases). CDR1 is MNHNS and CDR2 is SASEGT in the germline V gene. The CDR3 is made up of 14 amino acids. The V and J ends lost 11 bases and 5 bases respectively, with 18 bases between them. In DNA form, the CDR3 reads TGTGCCGGGACTGGGTTGGCTACGACCGGGGAGCTGTTTTTT. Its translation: CAGTGLATTGELFF.

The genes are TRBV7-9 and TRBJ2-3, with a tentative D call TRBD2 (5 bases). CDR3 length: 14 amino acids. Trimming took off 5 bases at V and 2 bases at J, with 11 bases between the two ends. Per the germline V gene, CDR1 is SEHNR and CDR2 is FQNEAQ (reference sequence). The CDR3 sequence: CASSLIATTDTQYF. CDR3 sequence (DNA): TGTGCCAGCAGCCTCATAGCGACCACAGATACGCAGTATTTT.

The CDR3: CASSEWGARTEAFF. DNA of the CDR3: TGTGCCAGCAGTGAATGGGGGGCCCGCACTGAAGCTTTCTTT. The rearrangement uses TRBV25-1 and TRBJ1-1; a possible D gene is TRBD1 (6 bases). This CDR3 contains 14 residues. CDR1 and CDR2 from the germline V gene are MGHDK and SYGVNS. Between the trimmed V and J ends, which lost 1 base and 4 bases, there was a span of 10 bases. The full variable domain, in which reference TRBV25-1 and TRBJ1-1 provide the parts outside the CDR3, is EADIYQTPRYLVIGTGKKITLECSQTMGHDKMYWYQQDPGMELHLIHYSYGVNSTEKGDLSSESTVSRIRTEHFPLTLESARPSHTSQYLCASSEWGARTEAFFGQGTRLTVV.

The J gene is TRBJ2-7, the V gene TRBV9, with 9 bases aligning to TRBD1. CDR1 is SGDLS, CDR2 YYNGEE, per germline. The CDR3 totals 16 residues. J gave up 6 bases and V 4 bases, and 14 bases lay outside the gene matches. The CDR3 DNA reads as TGTGCCAGCAGCCCCGACACCGGGACAGGGAGGGCCGAGCAGTACTTC. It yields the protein CASSPDTGTGRAEQYF.